This T cell receptor (beta chain) was retrieved from a study of blood T cell repertoires in COVID-19. The overall study: PBMCs, B-cell-depleted T cells, or T cells were the source of the cDNA or gDNA that made up the material.

CDR1 SEHNR and CDR2 FQNEAQ come from the germline V gene (reference sequence). V shed 8 bases and J shed 0 bases, with 6 bases lying between them. The CDR3 runs 12 residues. Repertoires were generated with immunoSEQ multiplex PCR, while TCRdb's copy carries only in-frame clones and drops some. The table has around 260,000 clones, 85% to 90% seen once; the top ten hold roughly 4%. This sequence joins TRBV7-9 and TRBJ2-3, with D hard to call. The source is a man between 18 and 29 years old with active or convalescent COVID-19. The sequenced sample consisted of peripheral blood. CDR3 bases: TGTGCCAGCTGCACTAGCACAGATACGCAGTATTTT. Protein: CASCTSTDTQYF.